This T cell receptor (beta chain) was identified in a study of cytomegalovirus exposure and HLA in healthy donors. Study-level findings and limits: A missense DCLRE1C variant was associated with V- and J-gene trimming of TCR beta chains in a later analysis, and an independent cohort replicated the association.

Points on this clone: What it binds is unknown.

The PCR was carried out with 60 Vbeta primers and 13 Jbeta primers. Produced via immunoSEQ multiplex PCR; TCRdb's table is partial and in-frame only. The sample holds about 200,000 clones; roughly 13% are singletons and the top ten take under 10%. The V gene lost 0 bases and the J gene lost 1 base, with 10 bases spanning the gap. CDR1 and CDR2 from the germline V gene are MGHRA and YSYEKL. The CDR3 spans 15 residues. The chain employs TRBV4-1 and TRBJ2-7; D is perhaps TRBD2 (5 bases). The receptor comes from a man aged 50-60 years in good health and CMV-seropositive. Source material: PBMCs. The CDR3 region is CASSQDSRGSYEQYF. The DNA of the CDR3 is TGCGCCAGCAGCCAAGATTCGAGAGGGTCCTACGAGCAGTACTTC.